This TCR beta chain originates from a study of Graves' ophthalmopathy and Graves' hyperthyroidism. Overall study results and limits: Blood also held most thyroid clonotypes expanded above 0.001 frequency.

The study amplified TCR beta CDR3 regions using RNA transcripts. Following a first-round RT-PCR that used HTBI primers, a second-round multiplex PCR was carried out. TCRdb re-called the multiplex PCR reads with MiXCR, one entry per CDR3 protein. The table shows roughly 420,000 distinct CDR3 sequences, with roughly 21% occurring only once. Ages of hyperthyroidism patients ran from 18 to 65, and their diagnoses were new, under 2 months' duration. The germline V gene has CDR1 MDHEN and CDR2 SYDVKM. The length of the CDR3 is 17 residues. V lost 4 bases, J lost 4 bases, and 20 bases lay in between. As regards this clonotype: Its matching antigen is unknown.

The sequencing input was peripheral blood. The chain uses TRBV28 and TRBJ1-5, with D tentatively TRBD1 (5 bases). The clonotype was recovered from a woman aged 18-29 years with stable Graves' hyperthyroidism. The CDR3 loop is CASSSRDLQTENQPQHF. For the CDR3, the DNA is TGTGCCAGCAGTTCGCGGGACCTTCAAACGGAGAATCAGCCCCAGCATTTT. Full variable domain (rest looked up from reference TRBV28 and TRBJ1-5): DVKVTQSSRYLVKRTGEKVFLECVQDMDHENMFWYRQDPGLGLRLIYFSYDVKMKEKGDIPEGYSVSREKKERFSLILESASTNQTSMYLCASSSRDLQTENQPQHFGDGTRLSIL.